Described below is a single T cell receptor (beta chain) sequence and its context. This sample is part of a study of T cells in Graves' hyperthyroidism and ophthalmopathy. The TCR beta CDR3 regions underwent amplification using RNA transcripts as the source. The primer set for the first-round RT-PCR of the TCR CDR3 was HTBI. TCRdb reprocessed the multiplex PCR reads via MiXCR and lists one record per CDR3 protein. The sample consists of roughly 500,000 distinct CDR3 sequences, about 45% of them appearing once. Germline V gene lookup returns CDR1 MGHRA and CDR2 YSYEKL. The CDR3 is 14 residues long. Between the trimmed V and J ends, which lost 0 bases and 8 bases, there was a span of 11 bases. Patients having uncontrolled infection, another autoimmune disease, pregnancy or lactation were not included.

The sample taken for sequencing was peripheral blood or thyroid tissue (not recorded which). The clonotype comes from an adult woman with Graves' disease, either hyperthyroidism or ophthalmopathy (not recorded which). The V call is TRBV4-1, the J call TRBJ1-5; D uncertain. CDR3 in amino acids: CASSQDRGRKPQHF. The CDR3 DNA follows: TGCGCCAGCAGCCAAGATCGGGGTAGAAAGCCCCAGCATTTT.